The subject of this entry is one T cell receptor beta chain. The sample belongs to a study of blood T cell repertoires in COVID-19. Assignment of participants to cohorts was predicated upon participant-reported clinical history. Per the authors' pipeline: Nucleated cell number was recorded as an estimate derived from reference gene primer amplification. TCRdb keeps only in-frame clones here, not all; method: immunoSEQ multiplex PCR. Clone size and V and J calls were adopted from that table, with D and trimming inferred from the DNA. This table has some 300,000 clones, approximately 89% appearing once. V dropped 7 bases and J dropped 5 bases, with 13 bases sitting between them. This CDR3 spans 13 amino acids.

The rearrangement joins TRBV12-3 or TRBV12-4 to TRBJ2-3; a weak D match, TRBD1 (6 bases). The sequenced material came from PBMCs or T cells enriched from blood (not recorded which). The receptor was isolated from a woman aged 25 to 39 who had recovered from COVID-19. CDR3 bases: TGTGCCAGCACCCCAGGGGTGGGAGATACGCAGTATTTT. Translation: CASTPGVGDTQYF.